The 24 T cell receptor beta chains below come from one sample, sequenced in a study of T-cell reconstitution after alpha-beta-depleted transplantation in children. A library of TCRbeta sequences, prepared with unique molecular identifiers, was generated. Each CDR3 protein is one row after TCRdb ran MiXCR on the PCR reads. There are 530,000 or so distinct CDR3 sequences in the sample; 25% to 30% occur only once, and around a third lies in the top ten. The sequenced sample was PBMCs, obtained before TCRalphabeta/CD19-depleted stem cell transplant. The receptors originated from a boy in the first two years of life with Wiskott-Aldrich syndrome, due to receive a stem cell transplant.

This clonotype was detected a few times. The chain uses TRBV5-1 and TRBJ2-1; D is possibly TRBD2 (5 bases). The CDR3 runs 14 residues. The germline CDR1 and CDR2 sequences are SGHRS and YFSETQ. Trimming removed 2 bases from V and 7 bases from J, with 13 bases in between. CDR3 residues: CASSFTAGVNEQFF. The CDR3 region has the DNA TGCGCCAGCAGCTTCACGGCGGGTGTAAATGAGCAGTTCTTC.

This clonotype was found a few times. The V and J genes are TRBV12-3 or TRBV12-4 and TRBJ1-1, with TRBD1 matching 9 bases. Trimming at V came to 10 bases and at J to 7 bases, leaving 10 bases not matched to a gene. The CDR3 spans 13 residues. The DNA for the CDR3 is TGTGCCACCTGCCCGGGACAGGGTCGTGAAGCTTTCTTT. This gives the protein CATCPGQGREAFF.

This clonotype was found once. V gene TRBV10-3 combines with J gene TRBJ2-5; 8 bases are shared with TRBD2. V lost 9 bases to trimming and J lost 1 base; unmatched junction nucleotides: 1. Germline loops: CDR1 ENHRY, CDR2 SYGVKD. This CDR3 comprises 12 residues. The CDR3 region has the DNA TGTGCCATTGGACTAGCCCAAGAGACCCAGTACTTC. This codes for CAIGLAQETQYF.

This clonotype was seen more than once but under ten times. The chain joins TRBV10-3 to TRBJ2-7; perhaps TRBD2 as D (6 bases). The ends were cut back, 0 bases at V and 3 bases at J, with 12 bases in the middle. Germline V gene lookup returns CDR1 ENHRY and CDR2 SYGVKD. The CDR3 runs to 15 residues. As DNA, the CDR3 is TGTGCCATCAGTGAGTCGGGGGGACGGAACTACGAGCAGTACTTC. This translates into CAISESGGRNYEQYF.

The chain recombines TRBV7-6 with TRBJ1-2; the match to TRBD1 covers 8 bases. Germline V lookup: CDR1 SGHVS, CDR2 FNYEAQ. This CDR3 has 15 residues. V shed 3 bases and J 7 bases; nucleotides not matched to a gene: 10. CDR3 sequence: CASSFGLRGQGGYTF. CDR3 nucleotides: TGTGCCAGCAGCTTTGGCCTCAGGGGGCAGGGTGGCTACACCTTC.

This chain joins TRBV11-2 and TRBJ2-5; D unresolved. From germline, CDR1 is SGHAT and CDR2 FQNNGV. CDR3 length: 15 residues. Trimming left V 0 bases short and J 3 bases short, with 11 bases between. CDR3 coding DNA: TGTGCCAGCAGCTTAGACCCAGGCACTGAAGAGACCCAGTACTTC. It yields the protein CASSLDPGTEETQYF.

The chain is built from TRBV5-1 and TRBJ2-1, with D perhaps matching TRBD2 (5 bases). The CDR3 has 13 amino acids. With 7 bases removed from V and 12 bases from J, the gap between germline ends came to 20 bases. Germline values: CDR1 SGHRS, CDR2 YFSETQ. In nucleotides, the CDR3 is TGCGCCAGCTGCGTGGAAACTAGGGATAGGCAGTTCTTC. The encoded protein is CASCVETRDRQFF.

CDR3 loop: CASSPNKDRKCFCNQPQHF. The CDR3 nucleotides are TGTGCCAGCAGTCCGAATAAAGACAGGAAGTGCTTTTGCAATCAGCCCCAGCATTTT. This rearrangement joins TRBV27 to TRBJ1-5; TRBD1 is a possible D gene (6 bases). V lost 5 bases to trimming and J lost 2 bases, with 25 bases between them. This CDR3 contains 19 residues. CDR1 and CDR2 (germline): MNHEY, SMNVEV (reference sequence).

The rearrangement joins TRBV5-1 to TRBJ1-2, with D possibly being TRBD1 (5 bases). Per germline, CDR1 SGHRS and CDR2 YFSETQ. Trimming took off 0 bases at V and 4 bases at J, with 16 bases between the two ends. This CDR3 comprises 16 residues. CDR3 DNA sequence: TGCGCCAGCAGCTTGGGATATCGGGGCCCGGCCTATGGCTACACCTTC. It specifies CASSLGYRGPAYGYTF. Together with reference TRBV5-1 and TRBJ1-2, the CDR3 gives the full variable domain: KAGVTQTPRYLIKTRGQQVTLSCSPISGHRSVSWYQQTPGQGLQFLFEYFSETQRNKGNFPGRFSGRQFSNSRSEMNVSTLELGDSALYLCASSLGYRGPAYGYTFGSGTRLTVV.

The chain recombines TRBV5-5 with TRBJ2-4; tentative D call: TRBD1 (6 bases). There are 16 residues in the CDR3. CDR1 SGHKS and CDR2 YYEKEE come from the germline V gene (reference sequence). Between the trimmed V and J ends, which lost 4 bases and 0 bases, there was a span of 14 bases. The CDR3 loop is CASSLGANSAKNIQYF. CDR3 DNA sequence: TGTGCCAGCAGCCTGGGGGCGAACTCAGCCAAAAACATTCAGTACTTC.

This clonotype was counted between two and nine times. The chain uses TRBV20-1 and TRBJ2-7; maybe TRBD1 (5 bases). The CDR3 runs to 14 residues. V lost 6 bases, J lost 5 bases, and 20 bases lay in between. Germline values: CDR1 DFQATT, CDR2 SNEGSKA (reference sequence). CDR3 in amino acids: CSAKLGAGVHEQYF. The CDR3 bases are TGCAGTGCCAAACTTGGGGCCGGAGTCCACGAGCAGTACTTC.

CDR3 sequence: CACRGRSTDTQYF. The CDR3 DNA sequence: TGTGCCTGCCGGGGGCGGTCCACAGATACGCAGTATTTT. This chain uses TRBV30 with TRBJ2-3, with D perhaps TRBD1 or TRBD2 (6 bases each). Germline V gene data show CDR1 as GTSNPN and CDR2 as SVGIG (reference sequence). V was trimmed by 6 bases and J by 2 bases, leaving 12 bases between them. The CDR3 has 13 residues.

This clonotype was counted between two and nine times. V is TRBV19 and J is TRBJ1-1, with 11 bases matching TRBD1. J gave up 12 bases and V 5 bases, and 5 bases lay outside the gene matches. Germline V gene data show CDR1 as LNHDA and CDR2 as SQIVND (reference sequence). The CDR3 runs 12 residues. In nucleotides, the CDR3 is TGTGCCAGTAGTCTCCGGGACAGGGGGACTTTCTTT. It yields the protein CASSLRDRGTFF.

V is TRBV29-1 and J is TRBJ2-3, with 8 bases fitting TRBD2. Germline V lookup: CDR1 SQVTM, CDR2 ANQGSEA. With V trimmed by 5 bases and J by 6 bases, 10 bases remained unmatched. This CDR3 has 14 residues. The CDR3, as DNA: TGCAGCGTTCTCCCCGGGGGGGCTCTGGATACGCAGTATTTT. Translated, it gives CSVLPGGALDTQYF.

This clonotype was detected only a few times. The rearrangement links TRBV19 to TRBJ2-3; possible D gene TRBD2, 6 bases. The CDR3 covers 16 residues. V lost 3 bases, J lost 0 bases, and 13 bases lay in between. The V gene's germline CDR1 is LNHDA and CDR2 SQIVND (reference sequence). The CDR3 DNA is TGTGCCAGTAGTATCCTCGGCGGGGTGAGCACAGATACGCAGTATTTT. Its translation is CASSILGGVSTDTQYF.

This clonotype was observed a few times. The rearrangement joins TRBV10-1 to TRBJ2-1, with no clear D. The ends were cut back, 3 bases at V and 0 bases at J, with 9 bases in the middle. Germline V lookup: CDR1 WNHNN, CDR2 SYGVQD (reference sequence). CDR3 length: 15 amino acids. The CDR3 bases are TGCGCCAGCAGTGATGGGCAACCCTCCTACAATGAGCAGTTCTTC. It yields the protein CASSDGQPSYNEQFF.

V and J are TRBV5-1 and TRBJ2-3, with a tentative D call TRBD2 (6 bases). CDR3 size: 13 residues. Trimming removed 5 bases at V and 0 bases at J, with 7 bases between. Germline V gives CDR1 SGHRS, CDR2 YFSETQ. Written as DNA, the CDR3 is TGCGCCAGCAGACTAGCTAGCACAGATACGCAGTATTTT. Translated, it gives CASRLASTDTQYF.

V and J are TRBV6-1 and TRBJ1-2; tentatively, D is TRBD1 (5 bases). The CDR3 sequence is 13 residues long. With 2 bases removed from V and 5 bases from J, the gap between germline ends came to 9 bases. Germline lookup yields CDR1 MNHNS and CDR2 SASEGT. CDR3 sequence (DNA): TGTGCCAGCAGTGAAAGGGGCTGGTATGGCTACACCTTC. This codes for CASSERGWYGYTF.

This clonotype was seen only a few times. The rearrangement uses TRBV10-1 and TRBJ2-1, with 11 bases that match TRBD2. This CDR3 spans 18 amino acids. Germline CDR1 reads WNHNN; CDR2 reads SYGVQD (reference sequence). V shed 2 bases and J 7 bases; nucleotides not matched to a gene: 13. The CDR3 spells CASSERLFSGRAINEQFF. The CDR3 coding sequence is TGCGCCAGCAGTGAGCGTCTATTTAGCGGGAGGGCCATTAATGAGCAGTTCTTC.

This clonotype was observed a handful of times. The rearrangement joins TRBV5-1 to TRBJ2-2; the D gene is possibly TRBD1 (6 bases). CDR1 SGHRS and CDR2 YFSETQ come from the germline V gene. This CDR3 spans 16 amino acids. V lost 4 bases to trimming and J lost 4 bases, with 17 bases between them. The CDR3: CASSDGGPSRTGELFF. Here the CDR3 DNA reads TGCGCCAGCAGCGATGGGGGCCCTAGCCGCACCGGGGAGCTGTTTTTT.

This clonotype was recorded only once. The CDR3 coding sequence is TGTGCCAGCAGCCCAGCCAGCGGTCACTACAATGAGCAGTTCTTC. It specifies CASSPASGHYNEQFF. V is TRBV7-9 and J is TRBJ2-1, with TRBD2 as a possible D gene (5 bases). The CDR3 contains 15 residues. V was pared by 5 bases and J by 3 bases, with 14 bases between. Germline CDR1 SEHNR, CDR2 FQNEAQ (reference sequence).

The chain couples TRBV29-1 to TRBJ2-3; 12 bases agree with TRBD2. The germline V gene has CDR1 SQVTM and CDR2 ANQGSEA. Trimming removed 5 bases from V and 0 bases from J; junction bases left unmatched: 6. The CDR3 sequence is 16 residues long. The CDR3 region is CSVPGLAGPSTDTQYF. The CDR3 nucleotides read TGCAGCGTTCCCGGACTAGCGGGACCTAGCACAGATACGCAGTATTTT.

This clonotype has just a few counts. CDR3 amino acids: CASRRGGMGETQYF. In DNA, the CDR3 is TGCGCCAGCAGAAGGGGGGGAATGGGAGAGACCCAGTACTTC. The chain is built from TRBV4-1 and TRBJ2-5, with D possibly being TRBD2 (7 bases). V was cut by 6 bases and J by 4 bases, with 15 bases left in between. The CDR3 loop spans 14 amino acids. Per the germline V gene, CDR1 is MGHRA and CDR2 is YSYEKL.

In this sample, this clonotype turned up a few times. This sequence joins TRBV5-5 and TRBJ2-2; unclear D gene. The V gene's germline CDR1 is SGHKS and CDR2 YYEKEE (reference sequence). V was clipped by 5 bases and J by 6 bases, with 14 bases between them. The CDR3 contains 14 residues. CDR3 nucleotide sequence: TGTGCCAGCAGTGGCGGCGTTGTCCCCGGGGAGCTGTTTTTT. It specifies CASSGGVVPGELFF.